The rows below give T cell receptor beta chains drawn from one sample of a study of blood T cell repertoires in COVID-19. Some clones are missing from TCRdb's copy, which holds only in-frame ones; the method was immunoSEQ multiplex PCR. The table has 30,000 to 40,000 clones, approximately 80% seen once. Sequenced input: peripheral blood. These receptors originate from a man between 60 and 75 years old in a cohort sampled during active COVID-19. Both conserved end residues are part of each CDR3. The D gene is left open where the match is weak. For some rows the clone size is stated as once, few or many, or as a class when expanded; others skip it.

V gene	D gene	J gene	clone size	CDR3 DNA	CDR3 protein
TRBV19	TRBD2	TRBJ2-1	.	TGTGCCAGTAGTATGACGGGACTAGCAAGAATCAGTGAGCAGTTCTTC	CASSMTGLARISEQFF
TRBV6-2/TRBV6-3	.	TRBJ1-6	.	TGTGCCAGCAGTTACTACGACAGGCGAAATTCACCCCTCCACTTT	CASSYYDRRNSPLHF
TRBV21-1	.	TRBJ1-5	.	TGTGCCAGCAGCAAAGACAGGGGCCATCAGCCCCAGCATTTT	CASSKDRGHQPQHF
TRBV29-1	.	TRBJ1-5	.	TGCAGCGTTGGAGGGGAGGGTCAGCCCCAGCATTTT	CSVGGEGQPQHF
TRBV13	TRBD1	TRBJ1-2	.	TGTGCCAGCAGCTTCTACAGGGGCCCCCCCTATGGCTACACCTTC	CASSFYRGPPYGYTF
TRBV10-3	TRBD1	TRBJ1-3	.	TGTGCCATCAGTCCCGGGACAGACAGCACCATATATTTT	CAISPGTDSTIYF
TRBV18	.	TRBJ1-2	.	TGTGCCAGCTCACCGTCGACAGGAAACTATGGCTACACCTTC	CASSPSTGNYGYTF
TRBV9	.	TRBJ2-2	.	TGTGCCAGCAACAGAAACACCGGGGAGCTGTTTTTT	CASNRNTGELFF
TRBV28	TRBD1	TRBJ2-2	.	TGTGCCAGCGATCAGGGGGCGAGGACCGGGGAGCTGTTTTTT	CASDQGARTGELFF
TRBV5-4	.	TRBJ2-3	.	TGTGCCGGGGGATCCGGGGGATACACAGATACGCAGTATTTT	CAGGSGGYTDTQYF
TRBV7-3	TRBD2	TRBJ2-1	once	TGTGCCAGCAGCTTAAGCGGGGGGATGGATGAGCAGTTCTTC	CASSLSGGMDEQFF